The sample holds many counts of the clone carrying this T cell receptor (beta chain). Its target is unknown. For the second PCR, which ran for about 7 to 11 cycles, a sample-barcoded 5' primer and a J-beta primer mix were used. MiXCR, run by TCRdb on the 5' RACE reads, gives a single entry per CDR3 protein. The data contain about 580,000 distinct CDR3 sequences, 40% to 50% of them seen just once; the ten biggest clones take up roughly 24%. Samples each had at least 5.5 micrograms of total RNA extracted. The source of the sample is a study of blood T cells in healthy people across ages. Study-level points and caveats: Not knowing donor CMV status may have confounded expanded clonotype changes. Researchers deemed the diversity estimates from one million T cells underestimates.

The sequence was collected from an elderly man in good health. What was sequenced was blood.

The CDR3 sequence is CSGTSGNFGETQYF. Here the CDR3 DNA reads TGCAGCGGGACTAGCGGGAATTTTGGTGAGACCCAGTACTTC. The V call is TRBV29-1, the J call TRBJ2-5; 12 bases agree with TRBD2. The V gene's germline CDR1 is SQVTM and CDR2 ANQGSEA. This CDR3 spans 14 amino acids. Losses at the gene ends were 7 bases for V and 5 bases for J; bases not matched to a gene: 8.